Below, 5 T cell receptor beta chains from the same sample are listed, as sequenced in a study of PD-L1 blockade in urothelial cancer. This sample's time point: peripheral blood 6 weeks after treatment start. The data were produced by immunoSEQ multiplex PCR, yet TCRdb's version contains in-frame clones alone and is incomplete. Of about 36,000 clones listed, 84% are singletons. Sequenced material: PBMCs, taken around atezolizumab (anti-PD-L1) treatment. These TCRs come from a middle-aged man with urothelial cancer.

The DNA for the CDR3 is TGTGCCAGCAGAGGCCGGGTTAGAGAGTCCCAGCATTTT. Translated, it gives CASRGRVRESQHF. This chain connects TRBV27 to TRBJ1-5; unclear D gene. This CDR3 has 13 residues. Trimming cost V 6 bases and J 11 bases, with 17 bases left between them. Germline V gene data show CDR1 as MNHEY and CDR2 as SMNVEV (reference sequence).

This clone was observed a handful of times. The chain employs TRBV4-1 and TRBJ2-1, with 10 bases aligning to TRBD2. Germline V lookup: CDR1 MGHRA, CDR2 YSYEKL. V trimming: 3 bases; J trimming: 6 bases; junction bases outside the gene matches: 5. The CDR3 extends over 15 amino acids. CDR3 sequence (DNA): TGCGCCAGCAGCCAGCTAGCGGGAGCTTTCAATGAGCAGTTCTTC. This encodes CASSQLAGAFNEQFF.

The table lists this clone with a few counts. The rearrangement uses TRBV19 and TRBJ1-4; 9 positions match TRBD1. The CDR3 runs 13 residues. Germline loops: CDR1 LNHDA, CDR2 SQIVND (reference sequence). The ends lost 9 bases at V and 8 bases at J; junction bases unmatched: 7. As DNA, the CDR3 is TGTGCCAGCGCCCCGGGACAGGGAGAAAAACTGTTTTTT. Amino acid sequence: CASAPGQGEKLFF.

The V gene is TRBV5-8, the J gene TRBJ2-1; 15 positions match TRBD2. V lost 2 bases and J lost 10; bases outside the gene matches: 4. CDR3 size: 15 residues. The germline V gene encodes CDR1 SGHTS and CDR2 YDEGEE. The CDR3 DNA follows: TGTGCCAGCAGCTTCGGACTAGCGGGAGGGGAAGAGCAGTTCTTC. Translating gives CASSFGLAGGEEQFF. The whole variable domain, remainder taken from reference TRBV5-8 and TRBJ2-1, is EAGVTQSPTHLIKTRGQQATLRCSPISGHTSVYWYQQALGLGLQFLLWYDEGEERNRGNFPPRFSGRQFPNYSSELNVNALELEDSALYLCASSFGLAGGEEQFFGPGTRLTVL.

The CDR3 sequence: CASKKGAGNTIYF. The CDR3 coding sequence is TGTGCCAGTAAGAAGGGGGCTGGAAACACCATATATTTT. The V call is TRBV19, the J call TRBJ1-3; maybe TRBD1 (6 bases). Germline V gene lookup returns CDR1 LNHDA and CDR2 SQIVND (reference sequence). V shed 7 bases and J shed 2 bases, with 9 bases lying between them. The CDR3 spans 13 residues.